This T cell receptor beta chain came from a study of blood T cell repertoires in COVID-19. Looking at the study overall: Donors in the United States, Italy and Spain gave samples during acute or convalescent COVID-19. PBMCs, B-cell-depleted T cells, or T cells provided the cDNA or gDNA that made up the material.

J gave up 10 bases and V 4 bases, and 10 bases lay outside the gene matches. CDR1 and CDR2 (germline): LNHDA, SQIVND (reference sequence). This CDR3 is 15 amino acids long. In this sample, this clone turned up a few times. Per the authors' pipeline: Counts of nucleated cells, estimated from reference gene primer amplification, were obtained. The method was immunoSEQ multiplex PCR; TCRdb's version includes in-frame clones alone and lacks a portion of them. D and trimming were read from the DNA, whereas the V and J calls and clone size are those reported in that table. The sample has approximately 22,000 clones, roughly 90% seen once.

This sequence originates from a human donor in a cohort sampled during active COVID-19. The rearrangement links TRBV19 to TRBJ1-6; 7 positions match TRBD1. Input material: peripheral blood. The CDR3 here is CASSTTGDPRSPLHF. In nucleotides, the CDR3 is TGTGCCAGTAGTACTACAGGGGACCCCCGCTCACCCCTCCACTTT.